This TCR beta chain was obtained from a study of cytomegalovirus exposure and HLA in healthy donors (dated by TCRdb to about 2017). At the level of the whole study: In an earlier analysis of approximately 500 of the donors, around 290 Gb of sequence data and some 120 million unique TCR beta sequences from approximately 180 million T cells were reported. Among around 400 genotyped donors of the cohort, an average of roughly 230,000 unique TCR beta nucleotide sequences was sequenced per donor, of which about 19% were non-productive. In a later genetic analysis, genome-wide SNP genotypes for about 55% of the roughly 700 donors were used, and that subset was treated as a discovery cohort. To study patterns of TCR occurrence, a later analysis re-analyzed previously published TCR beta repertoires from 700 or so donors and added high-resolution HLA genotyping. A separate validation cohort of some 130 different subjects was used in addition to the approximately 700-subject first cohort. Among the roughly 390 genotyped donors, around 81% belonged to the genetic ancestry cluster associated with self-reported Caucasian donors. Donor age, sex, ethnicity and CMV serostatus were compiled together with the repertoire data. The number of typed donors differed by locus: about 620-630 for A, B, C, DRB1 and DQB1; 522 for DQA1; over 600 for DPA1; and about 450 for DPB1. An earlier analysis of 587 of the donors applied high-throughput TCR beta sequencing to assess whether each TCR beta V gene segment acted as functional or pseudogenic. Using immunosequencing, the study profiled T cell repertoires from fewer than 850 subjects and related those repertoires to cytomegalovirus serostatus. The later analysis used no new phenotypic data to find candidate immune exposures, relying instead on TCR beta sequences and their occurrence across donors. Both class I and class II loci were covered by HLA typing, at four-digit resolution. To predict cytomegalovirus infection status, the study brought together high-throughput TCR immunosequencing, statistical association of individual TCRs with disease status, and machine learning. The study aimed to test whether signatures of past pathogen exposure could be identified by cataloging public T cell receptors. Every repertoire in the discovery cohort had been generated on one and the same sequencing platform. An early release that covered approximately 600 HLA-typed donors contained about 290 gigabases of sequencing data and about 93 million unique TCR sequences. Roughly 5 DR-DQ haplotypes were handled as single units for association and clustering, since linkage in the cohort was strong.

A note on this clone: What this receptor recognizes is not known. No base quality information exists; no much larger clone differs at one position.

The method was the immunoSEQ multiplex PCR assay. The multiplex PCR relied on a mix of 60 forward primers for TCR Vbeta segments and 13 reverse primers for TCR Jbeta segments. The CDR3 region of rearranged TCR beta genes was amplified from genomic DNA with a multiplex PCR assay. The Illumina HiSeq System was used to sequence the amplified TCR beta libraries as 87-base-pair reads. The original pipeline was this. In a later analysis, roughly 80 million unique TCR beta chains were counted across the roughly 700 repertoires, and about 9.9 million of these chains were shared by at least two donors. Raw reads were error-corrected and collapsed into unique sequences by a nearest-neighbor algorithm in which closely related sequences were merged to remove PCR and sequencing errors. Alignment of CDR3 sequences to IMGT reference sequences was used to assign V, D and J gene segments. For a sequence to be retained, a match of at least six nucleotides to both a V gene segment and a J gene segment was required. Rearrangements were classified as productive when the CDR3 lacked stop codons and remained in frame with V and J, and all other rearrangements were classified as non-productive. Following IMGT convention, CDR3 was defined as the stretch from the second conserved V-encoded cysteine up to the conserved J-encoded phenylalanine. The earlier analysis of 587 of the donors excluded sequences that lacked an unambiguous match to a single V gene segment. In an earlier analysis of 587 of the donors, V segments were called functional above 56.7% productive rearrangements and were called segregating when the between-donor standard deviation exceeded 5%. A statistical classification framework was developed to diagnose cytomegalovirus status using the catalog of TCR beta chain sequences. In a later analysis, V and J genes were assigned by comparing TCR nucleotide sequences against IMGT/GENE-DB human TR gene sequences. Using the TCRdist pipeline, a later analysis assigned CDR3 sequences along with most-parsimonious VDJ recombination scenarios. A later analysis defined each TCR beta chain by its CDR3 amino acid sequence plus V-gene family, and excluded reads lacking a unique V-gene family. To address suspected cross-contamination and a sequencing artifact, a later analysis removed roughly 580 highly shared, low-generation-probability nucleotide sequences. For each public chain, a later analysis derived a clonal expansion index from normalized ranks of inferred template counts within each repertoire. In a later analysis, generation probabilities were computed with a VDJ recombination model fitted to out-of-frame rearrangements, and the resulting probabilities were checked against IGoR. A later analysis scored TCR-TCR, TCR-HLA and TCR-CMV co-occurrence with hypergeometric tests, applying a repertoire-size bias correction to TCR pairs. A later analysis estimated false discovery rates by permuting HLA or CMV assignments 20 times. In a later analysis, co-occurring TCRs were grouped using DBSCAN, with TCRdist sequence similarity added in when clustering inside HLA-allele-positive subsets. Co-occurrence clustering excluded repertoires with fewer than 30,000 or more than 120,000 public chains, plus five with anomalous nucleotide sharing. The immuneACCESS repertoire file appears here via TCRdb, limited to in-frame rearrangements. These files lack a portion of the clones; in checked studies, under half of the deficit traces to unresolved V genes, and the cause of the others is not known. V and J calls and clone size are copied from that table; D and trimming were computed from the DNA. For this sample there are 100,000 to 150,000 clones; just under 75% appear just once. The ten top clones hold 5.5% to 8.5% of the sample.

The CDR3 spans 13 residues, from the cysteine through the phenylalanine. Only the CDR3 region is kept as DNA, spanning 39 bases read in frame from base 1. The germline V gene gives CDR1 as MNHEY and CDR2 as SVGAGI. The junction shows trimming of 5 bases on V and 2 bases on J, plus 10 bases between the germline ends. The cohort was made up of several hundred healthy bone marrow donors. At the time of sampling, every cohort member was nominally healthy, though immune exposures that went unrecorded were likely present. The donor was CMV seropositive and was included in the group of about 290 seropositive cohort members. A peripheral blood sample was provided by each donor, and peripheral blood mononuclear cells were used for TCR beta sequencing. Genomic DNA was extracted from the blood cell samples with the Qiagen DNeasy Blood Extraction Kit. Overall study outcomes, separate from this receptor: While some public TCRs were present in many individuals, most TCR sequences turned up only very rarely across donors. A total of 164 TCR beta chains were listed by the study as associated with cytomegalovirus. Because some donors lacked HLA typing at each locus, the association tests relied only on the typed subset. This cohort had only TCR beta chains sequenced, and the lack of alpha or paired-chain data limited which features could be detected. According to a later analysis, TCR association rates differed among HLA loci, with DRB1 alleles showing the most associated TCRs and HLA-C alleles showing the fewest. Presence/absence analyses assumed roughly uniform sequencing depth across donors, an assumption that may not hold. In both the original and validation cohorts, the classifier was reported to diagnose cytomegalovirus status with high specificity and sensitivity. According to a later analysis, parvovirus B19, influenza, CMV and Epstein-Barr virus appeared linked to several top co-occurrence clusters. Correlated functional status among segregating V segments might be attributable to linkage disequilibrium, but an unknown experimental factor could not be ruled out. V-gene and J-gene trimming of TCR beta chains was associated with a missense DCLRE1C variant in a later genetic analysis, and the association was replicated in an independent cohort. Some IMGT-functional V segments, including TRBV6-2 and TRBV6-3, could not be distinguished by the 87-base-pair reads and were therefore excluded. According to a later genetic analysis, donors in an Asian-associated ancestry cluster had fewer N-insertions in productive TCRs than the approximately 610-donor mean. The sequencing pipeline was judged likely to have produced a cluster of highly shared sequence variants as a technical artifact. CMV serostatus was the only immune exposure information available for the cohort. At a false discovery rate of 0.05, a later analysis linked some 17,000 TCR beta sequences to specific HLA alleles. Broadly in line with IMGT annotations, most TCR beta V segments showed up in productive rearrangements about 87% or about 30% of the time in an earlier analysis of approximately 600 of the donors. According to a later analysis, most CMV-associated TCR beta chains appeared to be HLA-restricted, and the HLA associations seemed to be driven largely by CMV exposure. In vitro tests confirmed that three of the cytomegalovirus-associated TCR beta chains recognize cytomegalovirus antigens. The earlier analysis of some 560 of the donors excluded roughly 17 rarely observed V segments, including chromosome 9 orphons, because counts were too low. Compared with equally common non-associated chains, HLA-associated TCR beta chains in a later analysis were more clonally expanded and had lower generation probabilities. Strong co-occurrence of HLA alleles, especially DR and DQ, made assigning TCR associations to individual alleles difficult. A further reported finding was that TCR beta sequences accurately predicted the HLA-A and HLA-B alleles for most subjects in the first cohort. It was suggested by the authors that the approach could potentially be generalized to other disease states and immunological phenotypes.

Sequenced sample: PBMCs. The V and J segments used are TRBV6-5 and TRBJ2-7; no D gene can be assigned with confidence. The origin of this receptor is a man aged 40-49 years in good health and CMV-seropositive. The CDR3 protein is CASSIPTPYEQYF. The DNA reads TGTGCCAGCAGTATCCCTACCCCCTACGAGCAGTACTTC.